A single sample gave rise to the 30 T cell receptor beta chains below, sequenced in a study of T cells in Graves' hyperthyroidism and ophthalmopathy. TCR beta CDR3 regions were amplified from RNA. First-round RT-PCR targeting the TCR CDR3 was performed with the HTBI primer set. TCRdb used MiXCR to reprocess the multiplex PCR reads, holding one entry per CDR3 protein. The table lists about 380,000 distinct CDR3 sequences, about a fifth of them singletons. Sequenced input: blood. The origin of the receptors is a man younger than 30 with Graves' ophthalmopathy.

This clonotype occurred many times. V gene TRBV2 combines with J gene TRBJ2-5, with no clear D. Germline V gene sequence: CDR1 SNHLY, CDR2 FYNNEI. The CDR3 extends over 15 amino acids. V was clipped by 3 bases and J by 5 bases, with 16 bases between them. This chain's CDR3 is CASSDGPWNGETQYF. DNA of the CDR3: TGTGCCAGCAGTGACGGGCCATGGAACGGGGAGACCCAGTACTTC. The full variable domain, with the rest looked up from reference TRBV2 and TRBJ2-5, is EPEVTQTPSHQVTQMGQEVILRCVPISNHLYFYWYRQILGQKVEFLVSFYNNEISEKSEIFDDQFSVERPDGSNFTLKIRSTKLEDSAMYFCASSDGPWNGETQYFGPGTRLLVL.

This clonotype was seen just once. This chain connects TRBV4-1 to TRBJ1-4; a possible D gene is TRBD1 (6 bases). The V end was cut by 8 bases, the J end by 7 bases, with 17 bases between. The CDR3 length is 14 residues. Germline loops: CDR1 MGHRA, CDR2 YSYEKL. This CDR3 is CASRQQGSGEKLFF. In DNA, the CDR3 is TGCGCCAGCCGTCAACAGGGATCTGGTGAAAAACTGTTTTTT.

This chain uses TRBV16 with TRBJ1-2; the D gene is possibly TRBD1 (5 bases). Germline-derived CDR1 and CDR2 are KGHSY and FQNENV. This CDR3 region has 14 residues. Trimming removed 4 bases from V and 7 bases from J, with 16 bases in between. CDR3 region: CASSPPDTGRGYTF. The CDR3 nucleotides read TGTGCCAGCAGCCCCCCCGACACAGGCCGTGGCTACACCTTC.

This clonotype was seen repeatedly, ten times or more. This rearrangement joins TRBV11-2 to TRBJ2-7; D might be TRBD1 (5 bases). The CDR3 runs to 17 residues. Germline lookup yields CDR1 SGHAT and CDR2 FQNNGV. Between the trimmed V and J ends, which lost 6 bases and 2 bases, there was a span of 23 bases. The CDR3 nucleotides read TGTGCCAGCAGACCTTCGTTTCCGCAGGGCGAAGCCTACGAGCAGTACTTC. Translating gives CASRPSFPQGEAYEQYF.

This clonotype was seen a handful of times. This chain connects TRBV5-1 to TRBJ2-2, with D perhaps matching TRBD2 (7 bases). The V end lost 0 bases, the J end lost 4 bases, and 10 bases lay between the germline ends. CDR1 and CDR2 (germline): SGHRS, YFSETQ. The CDR3 is 15 amino acids. The CDR3 bases are TGCGCCAGCAGCTTGGATAGGGGGGGCACCGGGGAGCTGTTTTTT. Translating it yields CASSLDRGGTGELFF. The entire variable domain, with the rest obtained from reference TRBV5-1 and TRBJ2-2, is as follows: KAGVTQTPRYLIKTRGQQVTLSCSPISGHRSVSWYQQTPGQGLQFLFEYFSETQRNKGNFPGRFSGRQFSNSRSEMNVSTLELGDSALYLCASSLDRGGTGELFFGEGSRLTVL.

The table lists this clonotype with many counts. The J gene is TRBJ2-7, the V gene TRBV20-1, with D possibly being TRBD1 (6 bases). The CDR3 consists of 12 residues. The germline V and J ends were trimmed by 8 bases and 3 bases, with 14 bases remaining between them. CDR1 is DFQATT and CDR2 is SNEGSKA in the germline V gene (reference sequence). This chain's CDR3 is CSSPGELYEQYF. The CDR3 bases are TGCAGTAGCCCAGGGGAACTCTACGAGCAGTACTTC.

This clonotype was observed at least ten times. The chain is built from TRBV5-1 and TRBJ2-1; 7 bases match TRBD2. This CDR3 is 17 amino acids long. CDR1 SGHRS and CDR2 YFSETQ come from the germline V gene. Trimming at V came to 0 bases and at J to 0 bases, leaving 6 bases not matched to a gene. This CDR3 reads CASSLVGGSNSYNEQFF. CDR3 bases: TGCGCCAGCAGCTTGGTGGGGGGGTCCAACTCCTACAATGAGCAGTTCTTC.

The chain couples TRBV7-8 to TRBJ2-2; D is perhaps TRBD2 (7 bases). Germline V gene sequence: CDR1 SGHVS, CDR2 FQNEAQ. Trimming cost V 7 bases and J 7 bases, with 19 bases left between them. The CDR3 contains 15 residues. In nucleotides, the CDR3 is TGTGCCAGCACCCCCCGGCGGGGGCTGGGCGGGGAGCTGTTTTTT. Its protein product is CASTPRRGLGGELFF. Filled out from reference TRBV7-8 and TRBJ2-2, the complete variable domain reads GAGVSQSPRYKVAKRGQDVALRCDPISGHVSLFWYQQALGQGPEFLTYFQNEAQLDKSGLPSDRFFAERPEGSVSTLKIQRTQQEDSAVYLCASTPRRGLGGELFFGEGSRLTVL.

The V and J genes are TRBV12-3 or TRBV12-4 and TRBJ2-7; a weak D match, TRBD1 (6 bases). The CDR3 loop spans 13 amino acids. Trimming pared 1 base from V and 7 bases from J, leaving 11 bases between. Written as DNA, the CDR3 is TGTGCCAGCAGTTTAGGGGGGCCCGGGGAGCAGTACTTC. This gives the protein CASSLGGPGEQYF.

This clonotype has a handful of counts. This chain joins TRBV18 and TRBJ1-1; possibly TRBD1 for D (5 bases). The V end lost 3 bases, the J end lost 0 bases, and 11 bases lay between the germline ends. The CDR3 totals 15 residues. Germline V CDR1 and CDR2: KGHSH, LQKENI. The CDR3 loop is CASSPGVQVNTEAFF. Written as DNA, the CDR3 is TGTGCCAGCTCACCGGGGGTGCAGGTGAACACTGAAGCTTTCTTT.

The CDR3 DNA reads as TGCAGCGTCTTGAGGGGGGCGGAGCAGTTCTTC. Residues: CSVLRGAEQFF. This chain links TRBV29-1 with TRBJ2-1; D tentatively reads TRBD1 or TRBD2 (6 bases each). Trimming shortened V by 6 bases and J by 10 bases, and 13 bases separated the two germline ends. The CDR3 runs to 11 residues. Germline V CDR1 and CDR2: SQVTM, ANQGSEA.

The chain has TRBV20-1 and TRBJ1-1, with D perhaps TRBD1 (6 bases). The CDR3 runs to 14 residues. Deletions cut 6 bases from V and 3 bases from J, with 17 bases between. The germline CDR1 and CDR2 sequences are DFQATT and SNEGSKA (reference sequence). The CDR3 nucleotides read TGCAGTGCACCCGGACAGCCAGGCGACACTGAAGCTTTCTTT. Residues: CSAPGQPGDTEAFF.

The chain combines TRBV2 with TRBJ1-3; D gene unclear. Germline V gives CDR1 SNHLY, CDR2 FYNNEI. V lost 7 bases and J 2 bases, leaving 9 bases between the germline ends. The CDR3 is made up of 13 amino acids. CDR3 in amino acids: CASKGSPGNTIYF. CDR3 nucleotides: TGTGCCAGCAAGGGCAGCCCTGGAAACACCATATATTTT.

This chain uses TRBV7-9 with TRBJ2-7, with 9 bases identical to TRBD1. CDR1 and CDR2 from the germline V gene are SEHNR and FQNEAQ (reference sequence). V shed 5 bases, J shed 4 bases, and the junction held 12 bases outside the gene matches. The CDR3 runs to 16 residues. This chain's CDR3 is CASSNPGTGLGYEQYF. The CDR3 DNA reads TGTGCCAGCAGCAACCCAGGGACAGGGCTTGGTTACGAGCAGTACTTC.

This clonotype was counted a few times. V usage is TRBV19 and J usage is TRBJ2-5, with D maybe TRBD1 (5 bases). Trimming shortened V by 7 bases and J by 5 bases, and 20 bases separated the two germline ends. Germline CDR1 reads LNHDA; CDR2 reads SQIVND (reference sequence). The CDR3 contains 15 residues. CDR3 DNA: TGTGCCAGTACAGTCGGGCAGGGTGATTTCGAGACCCAGTACTTC. Its protein product is CASTVGQGDFETQYF.

This clonotype was counted at least ten times. The chain recombines TRBV7-9 with TRBJ2-1; TRBD2 might be the D (5 bases). Trimming shortened V by 9 bases and J by 4 bases, and 13 bases separated the two germline ends. The CDR3 contains 13 residues. Germline V lookup: CDR1 SEHNR, CDR2 FQNEAQ (reference sequence). The CDR3 loop is CASSGLSYNEQFF. The CDR3 DNA follows: TGTGCCAGTTCGGGGTTATCGTACAATGAGCAGTTCTTC.

Note on this clonotype: Possible read error: a much larger clone is one base away. The chain is built from TRBV6-9 and TRBJ2-7, with D hard to call. Per germline, CDR1 MNHGY and CDR2 SVAAGI. The CDR3 contains 14 residues. This chain's CDR3 is CASSYLSSDGEQHF. CDR3 coding DNA: TGTGCCAGCAGTTACTTGTCGTCAGATGGCGAGCAGCACTTC.

This clonotype was recorded many times. The gene calls are TRBV7-9 and TRBJ1-2; D unclear. The CDR3 is 12 residues long. The germline V gene has CDR1 SEHNR and CDR2 FQNEAQ (reference sequence). V lost 5 bases and J 8 bases, leaving 12 bases between the germline ends. CDR3 sequence reads: CASSTGMAGYTF. CDR3 sequence (DNA): TGTGCCAGCAGCACGGGGATGGCGGGCTACACCTTC.

This clonotype came up many times. The V call is TRBV29-1, the J call TRBJ1-1; weak D call: TRBD1 (6 bases). The germline V and J ends were trimmed by 6 bases and 4 bases, with 18 bases remaining between them. CDR1 and CDR2 from the germline V gene are SQVTM and ANQGSEA. This CDR3 contains 14 residues. CDR3 region: CSVARQDIGTEAFF. DNA of the CDR3: TGCAGCGTCGCCAGACAGGATATCGGCACTGAAGCTTTCTTT. The entire variable domain, with the rest obtained from reference TRBV29-1 and TRBJ1-1, is as follows: SAVISQKPSRDICQRGTSLTIQCQVDSQVTMMFWYRQQPGQSLTLIATANQGSEATYESGFVIDKFPISRPNLTFSTLTVSNMSPEDSSIYLCSVARQDIGTEAFFGQGTRLTVV.

The sample holds many counts of this clonotype. The rearrangement links TRBV27 to TRBJ2-1, with 9 nucleotides matching TRBD2. CDR3 size: 12 residues. The ends lost 6 bases at V and 9 bases at J; junction bases unmatched: 3. CDR1 MNHEY and CDR2 SMNVEV come from the germline V gene (reference sequence). CDR3 DNA sequence: TGTGCCAGCAGGCGGGGGGGCCGTGAGCAGTTCTTC. It yields the protein CASRRGGREQFF.

This clonotype showed up many times. This chain joins TRBV2 and TRBJ2-3; TRBD2 is a possible D gene (5 bases). The V end lost 4 bases, the J end lost 4 bases, and 18 bases lay between the germline ends. Germline V gene data show CDR1 as SNHLY and CDR2 as FYNNEI. The CDR3 consists of 16 residues. The CDR3 loop reads CASSVEGSVTADTQYF. The CDR3 region has the DNA TGTGCCAGCAGTGTAGAGGGTTCGGTCACGGCAGATACGCAGTATTTT.

The rearrangement uses TRBV6-1 and TRBJ2-7; the D is unclear. The CDR3 has 12 amino acids. From germline, CDR1 is MNHNS and CDR2 SASEGT. V was cut by 5 bases and J by 5 bases, with 10 bases left in between. The CDR3 reads CASSQTRNEQYF. The CDR3 nucleotides read TGTGCCAGCAGTCAGACTCGAAACGAGCAGTACTTC.

This clonotype was detected only a few times. The chain uses TRBV9 and TRBJ2-5; D possibly corresponds to TRBD2 (5 bases). With 4 bases removed from V and 8 bases from J, the gap between germline ends came to 15 bases. Germline loops: CDR1 SGDLS, CDR2 YYNGEE. This CDR3 has 13 residues. The DNA for the CDR3 is TGTGCCAGCAGCTTATCGGACTGGGGTACCCAGTACTTC. Protein sequence: CASSLSDWGTQYF.

This clonotype has at least ten counts. The chain uses TRBV12-3 or TRBV12-4 and TRBJ2-7, with D perhaps matching TRBD1 (6 bases). Between the trimmed V and J ends, which lost 5 bases and 5 bases, there was a span of 16 bases. This CDR3 region has 14 residues. CDR3 DNA: TGTGCCAGCAGTACCGACAGGACCAAAAACGAGCAGTACTTC. This encodes CASSTDRTKNEQYF.

The chain carries TRBV15 and TRBJ1-6; a possible D gene is TRBD1 (5 bases). The CDR3 spans 15 residues. The V end was cut by 5 bases, the J end by 7 bases, with 15 bases between. CDR1 and CDR2 from the germline V gene are LNHNV and YYDKDF (reference sequence). The CDR3 nucleotides read TGTGCCACCAGCGGCGCCAGGGACCCGAATTCACCCCTCCACTTT. This encodes CATSGARDPNSPLHF.

This sequence joins TRBV5-1 and TRBJ2-1, with TRBD2 matching 8 bases. CDR1 and CDR2 from the germline V gene are SGHRS and YFSETQ. Losses at the gene ends were 3 bases for V and 2 bases for J; bases not matched to a gene: 10. The CDR3 runs to 17 residues. The CDR3 spells CASSWSRGGGTYNEQFF. In nucleotides, the CDR3 is TGCGCCAGCAGCTGGAGCAGGGGCGGGGGGACCTACAATGAGCAGTTCTTC. The full variable domain, its missing parts supplied by reference TRBV5-1 and TRBJ2-1, is KAGVTQTPRYLIKTRGQQVTLSCSPISGHRSVSWYQQTPGQGLQFLFEYFSETQRNKGNFPGRFSGRQFSNSRSEMNVSTLELGDSALYLCASSWSRGGGTYNEQFFGPGTRLTVL.

This clonotype has just a few counts. The chain uses TRBV7-9 and TRBJ2-3; 10 bases map to TRBD1. V dropped 5 bases and J dropped 2; count of bases not matched to a gene: 7. Germline CDR1 and CDR2: SEHNR and FQNEAQ (reference sequence). This CDR3 is 16 amino acids long. CDR3 in amino acids: CASSAQDRGYTDTQYF. The CDR3 nucleotides are TGTGCCAGCAGCGCTCAGGACAGGGGGTACACAGATACGCAGTATTTT.

This clonotype was observed a few times. The gene calls are TRBV9 and TRBJ1-1; D possibly corresponds to TRBD1 (5 bases). Germline V gene lookup returns CDR1 SGDLS and CDR2 YYNGEE. V was trimmed by 4 bases and J by 5 bases, leaving 18 bases between them. The length of the CDR3 is 15 residues. The CDR3 nucleotides read TGTGCCAGCAGCACCCAGACAGCCGGGGATACTGAAGCTTTCTTT. This gives the protein CASSTQTAGDTEAFF.

The chain uses TRBV6-1 and TRBJ2-3; 12 bases fit TRBD2. This CDR3 comprises 17 residues. The germline V gene has CDR1 MNHNS and CDR2 SASEGT. Losses at the gene ends were 0 bases for V and 4 bases for J; bases not matched to a gene: 5. The CDR3 is CASSEALAGGRADTQYF. The CDR3 nucleotides read TGTGCCAGCAGTGAAGCCCTAGCGGGGGGGCGGGCAGATACGCAGTATTTT.

V and J are TRBV20-1 and TRBJ2-7; TRBD1 might be the D (5 bases). This CDR3 comprises 17 residues. Trimming cost V 0 bases and J 0 bases, with 18 bases left between them. The V gene's germline CDR1 is DFQATT and CDR2 SNEGSKA (reference sequence). The CDR3 reads CSARDLSDSSFSYEQYF. The CDR3 DNA is TGCAGTGCTAGAGATCTTTCTGACAGCTCATTCTCCTACGAGCAGTACTTC.